The clone carrying this TCR beta chain was found once. The source of the sample is a study of blood T cell repertoires in COVID-19. Study overall: The origin of the acute and convalescent COVID-19 samples was the United States, Italy and Spain. From T cells, B-cell-depleted T cells, or PBMCs came the material, which was cDNA or gDNA.

Study processing details: Amplification of reference gene primers was used by the study to estimate nucleated cell counts. Profiling relied on immunoSEQ multiplex PCR, and the TCRdb table lists in-frame clones only, not all of them. For V, J and clone size, that table is used; D and trimming come from the DNA. The sample carries around 94,000 clones, almost 85% recorded once. The source of this sequence is a middle-aged man with active or convalescent COVID-19. Sequencing input: peripheral blood.

CDR3 sequence reads: CASTAGKSTDTQYF. The CDR3 DNA reads as TGTGCCAGCACCGCCGGGAAAAGCACAGATACGCAGTATTTT. V is TRBV6-5 and J is TRBJ2-3; weak D call: TRBD2 (5 bases). CDR3 length: 14 amino acids. Germline V CDR1 and CDR2: MNHEY, SVGAGI. The V end lost 7 bases, the J end lost 0 bases, and 11 bases lay between the germline ends.